The 18 T cell receptor beta chains reported below all come from one sample, sequenced in a study of Graves' ophthalmopathy and Graves' hyperthyroidism. RNA transcripts yielded amplified TCR beta CDR3 regions. The first round was an RT-PCR with HTBI primers, and the second round was a multiplex PCR. From the multiplex PCR reads, TCRdb called clonotypes with MiXCR, one entry per CDR3 protein. The table has hundreds of thousands of distinct CDR3 sequences, 20% to 25% seen once. Source material: peripheral blood. Source of these receptors: a woman aged 18-29 years with stable Graves' hyperthyroidism. Some clones in this sample may be carry-over from other donors' samples.

This clonotype appeared a few times. This chain uses TRBV20-1 with TRBJ2-2; no definite D call. The CDR3 sequence is 14 residues long. The V gene lost 1 base and the J gene lost 7 bases, with 13 bases spanning the gap. Germline-derived CDR1 and CDR2 are DFQATT and SNEGSKA (reference sequence). CDR3 sequence (DNA): TGCAGTGCTAGAGGTTTTTTGGGCTACGGGGAGCTGTTTTTT. Protein: CSARGFLGYGELFF.

This clonotype was seen more than once but under ten times. The chain links TRBV6-1 to TRBJ2-7; the D gene is possibly TRBD2 (5 bases). The germline V and J ends were trimmed by 4 bases and 1 base, with 8 bases remaining between them. This CDR3 region has 13 residues. Germline CDR1 is MNHNS and CDR2 is SASEGT. The CDR3 bases are TGTGCCAGCAGTGTCGGACTTTCCTACGAGCAGTACTTC. Amino acids: CASSVGLSYEQYF.

This clonotype showed up many times. This chain links TRBV15 with TRBJ2-7; 10 nucleotides line up with TRBD2. The CDR3 extends over 17 amino acids. V lost 1 base, J lost 2 bases, and 8 bases stayed unmatched. The germline gives CDR1 LNHNV, CDR2 YYDKDF (reference sequence). The CDR3 region is CATSRGWGTSAPYEQYF. CDR3 coding DNA: TGTGCCACCAGCAGAGGGTGGGGGACTAGCGCTCCCTACGAGCAGTACTTC.

As to this clonotype: Since a much larger clone is just one base distant, this may be a read error. This chain links TRBV28 with TRBJ1-1, with D hard to call. This CDR3 region has 11 residues. In germline, CDR1 is MDHEN, CDR2 SYDVKM. CDR3 in DNA: TGTGCCAGCAGTTCAATAGTTGAAGCTTGCTTT. Translated: CASSSIVEACF. Full variable domain (rest looked up from reference TRBV28 and TRBJ1-1): DVKVTQSSRYLVKRTGEKVFLECVQDMDHENMFWYRQDPGLGLRLIYFSYDVKMKEKGDIPEGYSVSREKKERFSLILESASTNQTSMYLCASSSIVEACFGQGTRLTVV.

This clonotype has a handful of counts. The chain uses TRBV9 and TRBJ2-2, with TRBD1 as a possible D gene (6 bases). The V gene's germline CDR1 is SGDLS and CDR2 YYNGEE. The CDR3 is made up of 16 amino acids. The ends were cut back, 0 bases at V and 1 base at J, with 10 bases in the middle. The CDR3 DNA reads TGTGCCAGCAGCGTAGAGGGCAGGGGGAACACCGGGGAGCTGTTTTTT. Amino acid sequence: CASSVEGRGNTGELFF.

J is TRBJ1-2 and V is TRBV27; D unresolved. CDR3 length equals 15 residues. Trimming shortened V by 0 bases and J by 4 bases, and 12 bases separated the two germline ends. The V gene's germline CDR1 is MNHEY and CDR2 SMNVEV (reference sequence). The CDR3 nucleotides are TGTGCCAGCAGTTTATCAATCATGGGGATCTATGGCTACACCTTC. Encoded protein: CASSLSIMGIYGYTF.

There are many counts of this clonotype. The chain uses TRBV28 and TRBJ2-4; D is unclear. Per the germline V gene, CDR1 is MDHEN and CDR2 is SYDVKM. This CDR3 has 16 residues. V lost 3 bases and J lost 3, with 15 bases in between. The CDR3 is CASSFTIGGDKNIQYF. The CDR3 DNA is TGTGCCAGCAGTTTCACTATAGGTGGAGACAAAAACATTCAGTACTTC.

This clonotype was detected many times. The J gene is TRBJ2-7, the V gene TRBV4-1; TRBD2 agrees at 10 bases. The junction had 5 bases not matched to a gene; V was cut back by 0 bases and J by 6 bases. The CDR3 covers 15 residues. The germline gives CDR1 MGHRA, CDR2 YSYEKL. The chain's CDR3 is CASSQDLAGALEQYF. The DNA of the CDR3 is TGCGCCAGCAGCCAAGATCTAGCGGGAGCCCTCGAGCAGTACTTC.

The rearrangement uses TRBV12-3 or TRBV12-4 and TRBJ1-1, with D unclear. Trimming shortened V by 3 bases and J by 3 bases, and 8 bases separated the two germline ends. The CDR3 has 13 amino acids. CDR3 in amino acids: CASSFVGYTEAFF. CDR3 coding DNA: TGTGCCAGCAGTTTCGTGGGGTACACTGAAGCTTTCTTT.

This clonotype was counted many times. In DNA form, the CDR3 reads TGCAGCGTAGGACAGGGTATCTATGGCTACACCTTC. This encodes CSVGQGIYGYTF. V gene TRBV29-1 combines with J gene TRBJ1-2; 8 bases match TRBD1. Germline V gene sequence: CDR1 SQVTM, CDR2 ANQGSEA. The CDR3 length is 12 residues. The ends lost 6 bases at V and 4 bases at J; junction bases unmatched: 4.

This clonotype was counted ten times or more. The chain is built from TRBV5-1 and TRBJ1-1; D gene unclear. The germline V gene has CDR1 SGHRS and CDR2 YFSETQ. V lost 0 bases and J lost 1, with 7 bases in between. The CDR3 is made up of 14 amino acids. This CDR3 reads CASSLEWANTEAFF. The CDR3 DNA reads as TGCGCCAGCAGCTTGGAGTGGGCGAACACTGAAGCTTTCTTT.

This clonotype was counted a few times. The V and J genes are TRBV6-1 and TRBJ2-7; 7 bases are shared with TRBD2. The V and J ends lost 11 bases and 5 bases, in that order; junction bases with no gene match: 6. CDR3 length: 11 amino acids. Germline V CDR1 and CDR2: MNHNS, SASEGT. CDR3 sequence reads: CACGREHEQYF. CDR3 nucleotide sequence: TGTGCCTGTGGGAGGGAACACGAGCAGTACTTC.

Regarding this clonotype: With a much larger clone just one base away, this may be a read error. V usage is TRBV3-1 and J usage is TRBJ1-5; TRBD1 might be the D (5 bases). The CDR3 consists of 13 residues. Germline-derived CDR1 and CDR2 are LGHDT and YNNKEL (reference sequence). The CDR3 DNA is TGTGCCAGCAGCCAGCTCACAGGTCAGCCCCGGCATTTT. Its translation is CASSQLTGQPRHF. The full variable domain, rest sourced from reference TRBV3-1 and TRBJ1-5, is DTAVSQTPKYLVTQMGNDKSIKCEQNLGHDTMYWYKQDSKKFLKIMFSYNNKELIINETVPNRFSPKSPDKAHLNLHINSLELGDSAVYFCASSQLTGQPRHFGDGTRLSIL.

The V and J genes are TRBV27 and TRBJ1-4; TRBD1 is a possible D gene (6 bases). The V and J ends lost 6 bases and 4 bases respectively, with 9 bases between them. This CDR3 contains 13 residues. CDR1 and CDR2 (germline): MNHEY, SMNVEV (reference sequence). CDR3 sequence: CASREQGNEKLFF. The CDR3, as DNA: TGTGCCAGCAGGGAACAGGGTAATGAAAAACTGTTTTTT.

This clonotype was counted at least ten times. The CDR3 DNA is TGTGCCAGCACGGTGATCTACGAGCAGTACTTC. It codes for CASTVIYEQYF. The V call is TRBV6-2 or TRBV6-3, the J call TRBJ2-7; D remains unclear. Germline V gene sequence: CDR1 MNHEY, CDR2 SVGEGT. Trimming left V 7 bases short and J 3 bases short, with 7 bases between. This CDR3 spans 11 amino acids.

The chain recombines TRBV11-2 with TRBJ1-3; no firm D call. The CDR3 length is 16 residues. The germline CDR1 and CDR2 sequences are SGHAT and FQNNGV. The V and J ends lost 8 bases and 0 bases respectively, with 17 bases between them. In DNA, the CDR3 is TGTGCCAGCGGAGATTTCAGGTTTTACTCTGGAAACACCATATATTTT. As protein: CASGDFRFYSGNTIYF.

This clonotype was found many times. This chain links TRBV19 with TRBJ2-5; D uncertain. Germline assignment: CDR1 LNHDA and CDR2 SQIVND (reference sequence). The CDR3 has 13 amino acids. V shed 5 bases and J shed 2 bases, with 9 bases lying between them. This CDR3 is CASSRSGQETQYF. The CDR3 DNA follows: TGTGCCAGTAGTCGATCCGGACAAGAGACCCAGTACTTC.

DNA of the CDR3: TGTGCCAGCAGTGAAAGGGGGACTCTAGCCAAAAACATTCAGTACTTC. Its protein product is CASSERGTLAKNIQYF. This sequence joins TRBV6-1 and TRBJ2-4; the D call may be TRBD1 or TRBD2 (6 bases each). V gave up 2 bases and J gave up 0 bases, with 11 bases separating them. The CDR3 consists of 16 residues. The germline CDR1 and CDR2 sequences are MNHNS and SASEGT.